Each of the 9 T cell receptor beta chains below was sequenced from the same sample in a study of blood T cell repertoires in COVID-19. Using immunoSEQ multiplex PCR, the repertoire was profiled, and TCRdb retains in-frame clones only, with some absent. The sample holds around 300,000 clones; around 90% are singletons and the top ten take 3%. The specimen sequenced was PBMCs or T cells enriched from blood (not recorded which). The receptors originated from a woman aged 45 to 65 who had recovered from COVID-19.

The V gene is TRBV6-2 or TRBV6-3, the J gene TRBJ2-5, with D maybe TRBD1 (5 bases). V was clipped by 2 bases and J by 5 bases, with 9 bases between them. CDR1 is MNHEY and CDR2 is SVGEGT in the germline V gene. The CDR3 runs to 13 residues. CDR3 sequence (DNA): TGTGCCAGCAGTTACCTACCAGGGGAGACCCAGTACTTC. It codes for CASSYLPGETQYF.

This clone was seen a few times. V and J are TRBV19 and TRBJ1-2; D gene unclear. V shed 3 bases and J shed 1 base, with 18 bases lying between them. The CDR3 length is 17 residues. The germline CDR1 and CDR2 sequences are LNHDA and SQIVND (reference sequence). The CDR3 bases are TGTGCCAGTAGTATTTATAACAGCGGATCAATTAACTATGGCTACACCTTC. Encoded protein: CASSIYNSGSINYGYTF.

The V gene is TRBV20-1, the J gene TRBJ1-1; 7 bases agree with TRBD1. Germline CDR1 DFQATT, CDR2 SNEGSKA (reference sequence). With V trimmed by 3 bases and J by 14 bases, 12 bases remained unmatched. The CDR3 extends over 12 amino acids. CDR3 sequence: CSASPDRDREFF. The CDR3 nucleotides read TGCAGTGCTAGTCCCGACCGGGACAGAGAATTCTTT.

This clone was observed a single time. The CDR3 sequence: CASSLDPGFSLNTEAFF. Written as DNA, the CDR3 is TGTGCCAGCAGCTTAGATCCAGGGTTTTCCCTGAACACTGAAGCTTTCTTT. This chain connects TRBV11-2 to TRBJ1-1, with a tentative D call TRBD1 (5 bases). Trimming left V 0 bases short and J 0 bases short, with 14 bases between. Germline V gene lookup returns CDR1 SGHAT and CDR2 FQNNGV. The CDR3 runs 17 residues.

DNA of the CDR3: TGTGCCATCAGTGTGGAGGCTGGCTACACCTTC. Protein: CAISVEAGYTF. The chain recombines TRBV10-3 with TRBJ1-2; D uncertain. Trimming took 4 bases from V and 7 from J, leaving 7 bases between them. Germline V gene sequence: CDR1 ENHRY, CDR2 SYGVKD. The CDR3 covers 11 residues.

The chain has TRBV5-6 and TRBJ1-2, with D tentatively TRBD1 (6 bases). The germline V gene encodes CDR1 SGHDT and CDR2 YYEEEE. The CDR3 spans 14 residues. The V end lost 2 bases, the J end lost 4 bases, and 12 bases lay between the germline ends. The CDR3: CASSLWTVSYGYTF. CDR3 bases: TGTGCCAGCAGCTTATGGACAGTGTCCTATGGCTACACCTTC.

The chain uses TRBV19 and TRBJ1-1; D remains unclear. V was cut by 3 bases and J by 8 bases, with 10 bases left in between. The length of the CDR3 is 12 residues. CDR1 and CDR2 from the germline V gene are LNHDA and SQIVND (reference sequence). CDR3 sequence reads: CASSIEGREAFF. CDR3 bases: TGTGCCAGTAGTATTGAGGGTAGAGAAGCTTTCTTT. Looking up the rest from reference TRBV19 and TRBJ1-1 gives the full variable domain: DGGITQSPKYLFRKEGQNVTLSCEQNLNHDAMYWYRQDPGQGLRLIYYSQIVNDFQKGDIAEGYSVSREKKESFPLTVTSAQKNPTAFYLCASSIEGREAFFGQGTRLTVV.

In its sample, this clone was seen a few times. This rearrangement joins TRBV7-2 to TRBJ2-7, with 8 bases identical to TRBD1. From germline, CDR1 is SGHTA and CDR2 FQGNSA. V lost 5 bases to trimming and J lost 3 bases; unmatched junction nucleotides: 9. The CDR3 loop spans 15 amino acids. The CDR3 region has the DNA TGTGCCAGCAGCACACGACAGGGGCCGGTCTACGAGCAGTACTTC. It yields the protein CASSTRQGPVYEQYF. The variable domain in full, with the rest retrieved from reference TRBV7-2 and TRBJ2-7, is GAGVSQSPSNKVTEKGKDVELRCDPISGHTALYWYRQSLGQGLEFLIYFQGNSAPDKSGLPSDRFSAERTGGSVSTLTIQRTQQEDSAVYLCASSTRQGPVYEQYFGPGTRLTVT.

This clone was counted once. The V call is TRBV5-4, the J call TRBJ2-7; a weak D match, TRBD2 (6 bases). The length of the CDR3 is 14 residues. Per the germline V gene, CDR1 is SGHNT and CDR2 is YYREEE (reference sequence). V was clipped by 0 bases and J by 3 bases, with 10 bases between them. This chain's CDR3 is CASSLAATSYEQYF. The CDR3 bases are TGTGCCAGCAGCTTGGCTGCGACTAGCTACGAGCAGTACTTC. Variable domain in full (rest from reference TRBV5-4 and TRBJ2-7): ETGVTQSPTHLIKTRGQQVTLRCSSQSGHNTVSWYQQALGQGPQFIFQYYREEENGRGNFPPRFSGLQFPNYSSELNVNALELDDSALYLCASSLAATSYEQYFGPGTRLTVT.